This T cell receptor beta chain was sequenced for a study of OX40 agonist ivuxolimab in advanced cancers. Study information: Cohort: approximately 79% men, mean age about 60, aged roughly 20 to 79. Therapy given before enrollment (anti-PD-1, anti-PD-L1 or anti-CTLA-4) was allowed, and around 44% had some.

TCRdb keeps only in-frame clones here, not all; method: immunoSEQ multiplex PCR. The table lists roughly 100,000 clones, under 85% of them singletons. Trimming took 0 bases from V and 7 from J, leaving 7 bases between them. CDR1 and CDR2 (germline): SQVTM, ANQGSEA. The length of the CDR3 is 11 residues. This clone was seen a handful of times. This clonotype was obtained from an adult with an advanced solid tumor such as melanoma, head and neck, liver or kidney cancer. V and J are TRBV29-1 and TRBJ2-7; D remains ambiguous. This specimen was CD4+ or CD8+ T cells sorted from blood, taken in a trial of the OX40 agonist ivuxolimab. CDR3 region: CSVEDSGEQYF. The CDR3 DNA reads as TGCAGCGTTGAAGATTCCGGGGAGCAGTACTTC.